The clone carrying this TCR beta chain has more than one count but fewer than ten. The data derive from a study of preoperative IRX-2 immunotherapy in early breast cancer. The protocol was immunoSEQ multiplex PCR, while the TCRdb copy is restricted to in-frame clones and leaves out a portion. This sample carries more than 20,000 clones, roughly four fifths of them seen once, and the ten largest clones take 1% to 1.5%. Per germline, CDR1 SGHNT and CDR2 YENEEA. The trim removed 3 bases at V and 0 bases at J, leaving 6 bases unmatched. CDR3 size: 16 residues. Stated treatment: preoperative locoregional IRX-2 cytokine immunotherapy.

This TCR was sampled from a human donor with breast cancer. This specimen consisted of lymph node tissue, obtained after IRX-2 immunotherapy. This chain links TRBV11-3 with TRBJ2-3, with 7 bases identical to TRBD2. Written as DNA, the CDR3 is TGTGCCAGCAGCTTGCGGCTAGCGGTGAGCACAGATACGCAGTATTTT. The encoded protein is CASSLRLAVSTDTQYF.